This TCR beta chain was captured in a study of cytomegalovirus exposure and HLA in healthy donors. Notes on the study in general: Some segments of the V type, notably TRBV6-2 and TRBV6-3, were excluded as indistinguishable.

Primers for the PCR totalled 60 Vbeta and 13 Jbeta. Authors' processing steps: In a later analysis, some 80 million unique TCR beta chains included roughly 11 million shared by two or more donors. Profiled with immunoSEQ multiplex PCR; TCRdb holds only in-frame clones, not every one. D and trimming were read from the DNA, whereas the V and J calls and clone size are those reported in that table. The data show about 140,000 clones, 75% to 80% seen once. In the case of this clone: Its antigen is currently unknown.

Deletions cut 8 bases from V and 6 bases from J, with 12 bases between. Germline V gene data show CDR1 as LGHNT and CDR2 as FRNRAP. This CDR3 spans 12 amino acids. Each donor was healthy, and each was a bone marrow donor. The TCR was taken from a male donor in good health and CMV-seronegative. V gene TRBV12-5 combines with J gene TRBJ2-3; D possibly corresponds to TRBD2 (6 bases). Input material: PBMCs. In DNA form, the CDR3 reads TGTGCTAGTTTACGGGGGAGGGATACGCAGTATTTT. It translates to CASLRGRDTQYF.